Each of the 28 T cell receptor beta chains below was sequenced from the same sample in a study of T cell changes during pregnancy in multiple sclerosis. Produced via immunoSEQ multiplex PCR; TCRdb's table is partial and in-frame only. The repertoire holds roughly 48,000 clones, with 88% as singletons. The specimen was CD4+ T cells from peripheral blood mononuclear cells, collected in the second trimester of pregnancy. The receptors were gathered from a female donor with multiple sclerosis, enrolled in a pregnancy study.

This clone was recorded only once. In DNA, the CDR3 is TGTGCCAGTAGTAAGACTAGCGGGAGGGCCGGGGAGACCCAGTACTTC. This gives the protein CASSKTSGRAGETQYF. The J gene is TRBJ2-5, the V gene TRBV19; the match to TRBD2 covers 14 bases. The V gene's germline CDR1 is LNHDA and CDR2 SQIVND (reference sequence). There are 16 residues in the CDR3. V lost 4 bases and J lost 5; bases outside the gene matches: 6.

This rearrangement joins TRBV6-1 to TRBJ2-7, with D unresolved. The CDR3 loop spans 10 amino acids. Looked up from germline, CDR1 is MNHNS and CDR2 is SASEGT. V was pared by 8 bases and J by 6 bases, with 8 bases between. The CDR3 is CASRQAEQYF. DNA of the CDR3: TGTGCCAGCCGGCAGGCCGAGCAGTACTTC.

The chain carries TRBV4-3 and TRBJ2-1; D is uncertain. The length of the CDR3 is 13 residues. Trimming took 4 bases from V and 5 from J, leaving 9 bases between them. Germline V gene lookup returns CDR1 LGHNA and CDR2 YSLEER. CDR3 in amino acids: CASSLTRDNEQFF. The DNA of the CDR3 is TGCGCCAGCAGCCTGACTCGGGACAATGAGCAGTTCTTC.

This clone showed up just once. This chain connects TRBV27 to TRBJ1-2, with TRBD1 as a possible D gene (6 bases). CDR3 length equals 13 residues. V was trimmed by 4 bases and J by 3 bases, leaving 9 bases between them. CDR1 and CDR2 from the germline V gene are MNHEY and SMNVEV (reference sequence). The DNA for the CDR3 is TGTGCCAGCAGTTCAGGGGTTGACTATGGCTACACCTTC. Translating gives CASSSGVDYGYTF.

The chain combines TRBV28 with TRBJ1-5, with D possibly TRBD1 on 6 matching bases. CDR1 is MDHEN, CDR2 SYDVKM, per germline. This CDR3 spans 15 amino acids. Trimming stripped 2 bases from V and 9 bases from J, with 17 bases between. CDR3: CASSLIAGERRPQHF. The CDR3 DNA follows: TGTGCCAGCAGTTTAATAGCAGGGGAACGGCGGCCCCAGCATTTT.

The J gene is TRBJ1-2, the V gene TRBV5-6; D might be TRBD1 (6 bases). The CDR3 runs 15 residues. The germline gives CDR1 SGHDT, CDR2 YYEEEE. The germline V and J ends were trimmed by 4 bases and 1 base, with 14 bases remaining between them. DNA of the CDR3: TGTGCCAGCAGCGCCCGACAGGATTTTAACTATGGCTACACCTTC. Protein sequence: CASSARQDFNYGYTF.

J is TRBJ2-5 and V is TRBV18; TRBD1 is a possible D gene (5 bases). Trimming left V 3 bases short and J 4 bases short, with 12 bases between. The CDR3 runs 14 residues. Germline-derived CDR1 and CDR2 are KGHSH and LQKENI. CDR3 DNA: TGTGCCAGCTCACCCCCAGGGTTCCGAGAGACCCAGTACTTC. Protein product: CASSPPGFRETQYF.

The CDR3 loop reads CASSSQHTEEQYF. Written as DNA, the CDR3 is TGTGCCAGTAGTTCTCAACATACGGAGGAGCAGTACTTC. V usage is TRBV19 and J usage is TRBJ2-7; D remains unclear. Per the germline V gene, CDR1 is LNHDA and CDR2 is SQIVND (reference sequence). The CDR3 sequence is 13 residues long. The V and J ends lost 5 bases and 7 bases respectively, with 15 bases between them.

The rearrangement links TRBV10-1 to TRBJ2-7, with unresolved D. This CDR3 has 13 residues. V dropped 3 bases and J dropped 1 base, with 7 bases sitting between them. Germline V gene lookup returns CDR1 WNHNN and CDR2 SYGVQD (reference sequence). CDR3 nucleotide sequence: TGCGCCAGCAGTGAACCGGAGTCCTACGAGCAGTACTTC. Translation: CASSEPESYEQYF.

This clone was counted a few times. This chain uses TRBV29-1 with TRBJ1-1, with 9 bases lining up with TRBD1. Germline CDR1 SQVTM, CDR2 ANQGSEA. V shed 5 bases and J 4 bases; nucleotides not matched to a gene: 14. The CDR3 consists of 16 residues. The CDR3 sequence: CSVIRDRALIGTEAFF. The DNA of the CDR3 is TGCAGCGTTATACGGGACAGGGCCTTAATAGGCACTGAAGCTTTCTTT. Together with reference TRBV29-1 and TRBJ1-1, the CDR3 gives the full variable domain: SAVISQKPSRDICQRGTSLTIQCQVDSQVTMMFWYRQQPGQSLTLIATANQGSEATYESGFVIDKFPISRPNLTFSTLTVSNMSPEDSSIYLCSVIRDRALIGTEAFFGQGTRLTVV.

The genes are TRBV18 and TRBJ1-5; tentative D call: TRBD1 (5 bases). Germline CDR1 and CDR2: KGHSH and LQKENI. CDR3 length: 14 residues. The V gene lost 6 bases and the J gene lost 5 bases, with 14 bases spanning the gap. CDR3 DNA sequence: TGTGCCAGCTCCCTAGGGGCGAATTATCAGCCCCAGCATTTT. As protein: CASSLGANYQPQHF.

CDR3 in amino acids: CATSREQGIKNEQFF. DNA of the CDR3: TGTGCCACCAGCAGAGAGCAGGGCATTAAGAATGAGCAGTTCTTC. The chain joins TRBV15 to TRBJ2-1; TRBD1 might be the D (5 bases). The CDR3 consists of 15 residues. V lost 0 bases, J lost 7 bases, and 13 bases lay in between. CDR1 and CDR2 from the germline V gene are LNHNV and YYDKDF (reference sequence).

V is TRBV7-2 and J is TRBJ2-1, with TRBD1 identical over 9 bases. Germline CDR1 reads SGHTA; CDR2 reads FQGNSA. The CDR3 length is 15 residues. Losses at the gene ends were 4 bases for V and 4 bases for J; bases not matched to a gene: 5. The CDR3 DNA reads TGTGCCAGCAGCTGGGACAGGGAGGGTTACAATGAGCAGTTCTTC. This codes for CASSWDREGYNEQFF.

V is TRBV5-1 and J is TRBJ2-5; 9 nucleotides match TRBD2. The junction had 8 bases not matched to a gene; V was cut back by 3 bases and J by 2 bases. The CDR3 is 16 residues long. Per the germline V gene, CDR1 is SGHRS and CDR2 is YFSETQ. The CDR3 DNA reads TGCGCCAGCAGCTGGGGGCTGGCGGGAGGGCAAGAGACCCAGTACTTC. This encodes CASSWGLAGGQETQYF.

The DNA for the CDR3 is TGCGCCAGCAGCGTTTACCAGGGTGGCGGCTACACCTTC. As protein: CASSVYQGGGYTF. The V call is TRBV5-1, the J call TRBJ1-2, with D perhaps matching TRBD1 (5 bases). From germline, CDR1 is SGHRS and CDR2 YFSETQ. V was clipped by 4 bases and J by 8 bases, with 15 bases between them. This CDR3 region has 13 residues.

The rearrangement links TRBV18 to TRBJ1-1; D call uncertain. From germline, CDR1 is KGHSH and CDR2 LQKENI. Deletions cut 1 base from V and 6 bases from J, with 12 bases between. The CDR3 runs 14 residues. CDR3 protein: CASSPLGSPSEAFF. In DNA form, the CDR3 reads TGTGCCAGCTCACCACTCGGGAGCCCCTCTGAAGCTTTCTTT.

This chain connects TRBV19 to TRBJ1-1; D gene unclear. Looked up from germline, CDR1 is LNHDA and CDR2 is SQIVND (reference sequence). V gave up 2 bases and J gave up 1 base, with 8 bases separating them. The CDR3 length is 14 residues. CDR3 nucleotide sequence: TGTGCCAGTAGTATACGACGGGGGAACACTGAAGCTTTCTTT. Its protein product is CASSIRRGNTEAFF.

This chain joins TRBV5-6 and TRBJ2-1, with unresolved D. Trimming removed 2 bases from V and 0 bases from J, with 9 bases in between. The CDR3 extends over 15 amino acids. The germline V gene encodes CDR1 SGHDT and CDR2 YYEEEE. In nucleotides, the CDR3 is TGTGCCAGCAGCTTAACTTTGAGCTCCTACAATGAGCAGTTCTTC. This gives the protein CASSLTLSSYNEQFF.

This chain links TRBV5-1 with TRBJ2-1, with 11 bases that match TRBD2. The germline CDR1 and CDR2 sequences are SGHRS and YFSETQ. V lost 4 bases and J lost 5; bases outside the gene matches: 5. The CDR3 contains 15 residues. DNA for the CDR3: TGCGCCAGCAGCCCCGGGACTAGCGGAAACAATGAGCAGTTCTTC. This translates into CASSPGTSGNNEQFF. Filled out from reference TRBV5-1 and TRBJ2-1, the complete variable domain reads KAGVTQTPRYLIKTRGQQVTLSCSPISGHRSVSWYQQTPGQGLQFLFEYFSETQRNKGNFPGRFSGRQFSNSRSEMNVSTLELGDSALYLCASSPGTSGNNEQFFGPGTRLTVL.

The rearrangement joins TRBV6-5 to TRBJ1-4, with TRBD1 matching 9 bases. The ends lost 5 bases at V and 8 bases at J; junction bases unmatched: 6. The CDR3 extends over 14 amino acids. Germline V CDR1 and CDR2: MNHEY, SVGAGI. CDR3 protein: CASSPGTGREKLFF. The CDR3 bases are TGTGCCAGCAGTCCCGGGACAGGGCGAGAAAAACTGTTTTTT.

This sequence joins TRBV12-5 and TRBJ2-3, with 7 bases lining up with TRBD1. CDR1 is LGHNT and CDR2 is FRNRAP in the germline V gene. The CDR3 has 14 amino acids. V dropped 3 bases and J dropped 1; count of bases not matched to a gene: 1. The CDR3 bases are TGTGCTAGTGGTTTAACAGGGGGCACAGATACGCAGTATTTT. Translating it yields CASGLTGGTDTQYF.

The rearrangement uses TRBV27 and TRBJ2-3; TRBD2 matches 12 bases. The junction had 4 bases not matched to a gene; V was cut back by 5 bases and J by 1 base. Per germline, CDR1 MNHEY and CDR2 SMNVEV (reference sequence). The CDR3 runs to 16 residues. CDR3 sequence: CASSPTSGSGTDTQYF. Here the CDR3 DNA reads TGTGCCAGCAGTCCGACTAGCGGGAGTGGCACAGATACGCAGTATTTT.

This clone was observed a few times. The chain recombines TRBV7-6 with TRBJ2-4, with TRBD1 matching over 9 bases. After removal of 1 base from V and 6 bases from J, the junction contained 7 bases not matched to a gene. The germline CDR1 and CDR2 sequences are SGHVS and FNYEAQ. The CDR3 consists of 16 residues. The CDR3 DNA is TGTGCCAGCAGCTTAGGACAGGGGGGGGGAGGAAACATTCAGTACTTC. Translated, it gives CASSLGQGGGGNIQYF.

On this clone: One end of the junction varies from germline; a read error may be responsible. The J gene is TRBJ2-7, the V gene TRBV5-4, with a tentative D call TRBD2 (6 bases). Germline CDR1 SGHNT, CDR2 YYREEE (reference sequence). The CDR3 has 15 residues. CDR3 sequence: CASSFGGPRSSEQYF. CDR3 DNA sequence: TGTGCCAGCAGCTTCGGGGGACCCAGATCCTCCGAGCAGTACTTC.

V and J are TRBV5-1 and TRBJ2-5; D may be TRBD2 (5 bases). V lost 4 bases and J 2 bases, leaving 9 bases between the germline ends. CDR1 is SGHRS, CDR2 YFSETQ, per germline. This CDR3 spans 13 amino acids. This CDR3 is CASSPGSQETQYF. In DNA, the CDR3 is TGCGCCAGCAGCCCGGGATCGCAAGAGACCCAGTACTTC. The whole variable domain, remainder taken from reference TRBV5-1 and TRBJ2-5, is KAGVTQTPRYLIKTRGQQVTLSCSPISGHRSVSWYQQTPGQGLQFLFEYFSETQRNKGNFPGRFSGRQFSNSRSEMNVSTLELGDSALYLCASSPGSQETQYFGPGTRLLVL.

V is TRBV5-1 and J is TRBJ2-3; 7 positions match TRBD2. Per germline, CDR1 SGHRS and CDR2 YFSETQ. The junction had 2 bases not matched to a gene; V was cut back by 2 bases and J by 2 bases. The CDR3 covers 14 residues. Here the CDR3 reads CASSLAGTTDTQYF. The CDR3 DNA reads as TGCGCCAGCAGCTTAGCGGGAACCACAGATACGCAGTATTTT.

The chain employs TRBV6-5 and TRBJ1-2, with a weak D call TRBD1 (6 bases). Germline V gene data show CDR1 as MNHEY and CDR2 as SVGAGI. The CDR3 has 14 residues. V was shortened by 7 bases and J by 6 bases, with 18 bases between the two germline ends. The CDR3 DNA reads as TGTGCCAGCACCACCGGACAGCGTAGGGATGGCTACACCTTC. Its protein is CASTTGQRRDGYTF.

The J gene is TRBJ2-7, the V gene TRBV9; 10 nucleotides align to TRBD1. CDR3 length: 16 amino acids. V dropped 3 bases and J dropped 2; count of bases not matched to a gene: 8. CDR1 and CDR2 (germline): SGDLS, YYNGEE. In nucleotides, the CDR3 is TGTGCCAGCAGCGCGACCGGGACAGGGGCCCCCTACGAGCAGTACTTC. This encodes CASSATGTGAPYEQYF.